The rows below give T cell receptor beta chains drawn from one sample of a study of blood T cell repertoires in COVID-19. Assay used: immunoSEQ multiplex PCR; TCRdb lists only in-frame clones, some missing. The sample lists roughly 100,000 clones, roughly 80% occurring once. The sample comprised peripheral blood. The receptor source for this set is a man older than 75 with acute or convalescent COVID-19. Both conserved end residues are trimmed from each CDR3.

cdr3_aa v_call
ASSVAGTGSVTQY TRBV9
ASSASTGYEQY TRBV9
ASSQVNGNTIY TRBV14
ASSGGTVGGEAF TRBV5-1
ASSPTGAGANVLT TRBV5-1
ASSYRGQIPYEQY TRBV6-2/TRBV6-3
ASSQRQRPLH TRBV14
ASSTDRASGYT TRBV5-1
AWSTGGYEQY TRBV30
ASSVYSGIETQY TRBV9
ASHTQNPGQGFARSSGANVLT TRBV27
ASSLKGATATQY TRBV25-1
ASSPDRAGYT TRBV4-1
ASQTSFGYT TRBV28
ASSQKGGGETQY TRBV5-4
ASSQTRNYGYT TRBV3-1/TRBV3-2
ASSFTDMYEQY TRBV12-3/TRBV12-4
ASSLVLGTGTYEQY TRBV5-5
ASSEGANQPQH TRBV2
ASSGDPTRPQH TRBV2
ASSLSDRGAGGLNQPQH TRBV5-5
ASSRRELQETQY TRBV19
AISESTLDRGAYEQY TRBV10-3
ASSSPPGVGNTEAF TRBV6-2/TRBV6-3
ASSFRGTGEKLF TRBV5-4
ASSPTGWAMNTGELF TRBV7-2
ASSGQGGLAGNTQY TRBV11-3
ASRGGGPTDTQY TRBV9
ASSLAGEYTQY TRBV5-1
ASSLGKGQPDGITGELF TRBV11-3
ASSGTALAYEQY TRBV25-1
AGDRANYGYT TRBV30
SVGVGARETQY TRBV29-1
ASSVTGGTEAF TRBV19
ASSQELIGAISSGNTIY TRBV4-1
ASSQEDSNTEAF TRBV4-3
ASSPTRTGSSYNEQF TRBV18
ASSPHNTGDTEAF TRBV7-9
ASSQAGTGGANYGYT TRBV4-3
ASSYSPQGGESPLH TRBV6-5
AITSGVRSPLH TRBV10-3
SVEEGGELDGYT TRBV29-1
ASSGSGTVTYEQY TRBV2
SFGQGNTEAF TRBV29-1
ASSVDVSSGNTIY TRBV9
ASSSSGGGTFNEQF TRBV19
ATSDSGSPTDTQY TRBV24-1
ASSLRREGQPQH TRBV19
ASGLVGRGLSAGELF TRBV12-5
ASSIRLRRWEPWGEKLF TRBV19
ASSHTGQGRVTEAF TRBV4-3
SAGLAGVTTTGELF TRBV29-1
ASSDSGGTTYEQY TRBV18
ASSPRDSPNQPQH TRBV19
ASSQASGSSGNTIY TRBV14
ASRTGGAGNQPQH TRBV6-5
ASSPGGVRHEQF TRBV5-6